This entry lists 6 T cell receptor beta chains sequenced from one sample in a study of cytomegalovirus exposure and HLA in healthy donors. PCR involved 60 Vbeta and 13 Jbeta primers. This table comes from immunoSEQ multiplex PCR, and its TCRdb copy is limited to in-frame clones, with some not included. In the table there are 110,000 to 150,000 clones, around 72% of which are singletons. The specimen sequenced was PBMCs. The receptors stem from a man in his forties or fifties in good health and CMV-seronegative.

This clone was recorded only once. This chain joins TRBV29-1 and TRBJ1-2; 8 bases agree with TRBD1. The V gene end was trimmed by 6 bases and the J gene end by 3 bases; junction bases not matched to a gene: 6. The CDR3 has 13 residues. The germline V gene encodes CDR1 SQVTM and CDR2 ANQGSEA. CDR3 DNA: TGCAGCGTCGGACAGGGTAGGGACTATGGCTACACCTTC. Translation gives CSVGQGRDYGYTF.

This clone was picked up one time. The chain has TRBV10-3 and TRBJ2-3, with D possibly being TRBD2 (7 bases). V lost 2 bases, J lost 4 bases, and 10 bases lay in between. This CDR3 region has 14 residues. Germline CDR1 ENHRY, CDR2 SYGVKD. CDR3 amino acids: CAISERGASDTQYF. For the CDR3, the DNA is TGTGCCATCAGTGAGCGGGGGGCCTCAGATACGCAGTATTTT.

The chain carries TRBV6-1 and TRBJ1-5, with TRBD1 as a possible D gene (6 bases). The CDR3 totals 12 residues. V lost 5 bases, J lost 5 bases, and 7 bases lay in between. CDR1 and CDR2 (germline): MNHNS, SASEGT. CDR3 coding DNA: TGTGCCAGCAGTCAGGGGTATCAGCCCCAGCATTTT. Translating it yields CASSQGYQPQHF.

The genes are TRBV2 and TRBJ1-2, with TRBD1 matching 7 bases. V was pared by 4 bases and J by 5 bases, with 7 bases of the junction left unmatched. The CDR3 sequence is 14 residues long. The V gene's germline CDR1 is SNHLY and CDR2 FYNNEI. The CDR3 DNA sequence: TGTGCCAGCAGTGCTCAGGGGGGAACATATGGCTACACCTTC. Protein sequence: CASSAQGGTYGYTF.

This sequence joins TRBV27 and TRBJ2-7; 11 bases fit TRBD2. Germline CDR1 MNHEY, CDR2 SMNVEV (reference sequence). This CDR3 comprises 15 residues. The trim removed 1 base at V and 4 bases at J, leaving 3 bases unmatched. Here the CDR3 DNA reads TGTGCCAGCAGTTTATTAGCGGGAGGGCCTTACGAGCAGTACTTC. Translating gives CASSLLAGGPYEQYF.

The V and J genes are TRBV7-7 and TRBJ2-5; 7 nucleotides match TRBD2. V was clipped by 0 bases and J by 3 bases; unmatched bases: 1. This CDR3 has 14 residues. Germline V gene lookup returns CDR1 SSHAT and CDR2 FNYEAQ (reference sequence). CDR3 amino acids: CASSLAGREETQYF. CDR3 bases: TGTGCCAGCAGCTTAGCGGGGAGGGAAGAGACCCAGTACTTC.